The source of this T cell receptor (beta chain) is a study of cytomegalovirus exposure and HLA in healthy donors (dated 2017 in TCRdb). About the full investigation: An earlier analysis of 587 of the donors reported about 260 Gb of sequence data and 95 million to 120 million unique TCR beta sequences obtained from approximately 180 million T cells. An early release covering roughly 600 HLA-typed donors comprised roughly 300 gigabases of sequencing data and approximately 85 million unique TCR sequences. Among the roughly 400 genotyped donors, approximately 81% belonged to the genetic ancestry cluster associated with self-reported Caucasian donors. The study aimed to test whether signatures of past pathogen exposure could be identified by cataloging public T cell receptors. Using immunosequencing, the study profiled T cell repertoires from about 610 subjects and related those repertoires to cytomegalovirus serostatus. Besides the first cohort of 500 to 700 subjects, a separate validation cohort made up of 120 different subjects was used. High-throughput TCR immunosequencing, statistical association of individual TCRs with disease status, and machine learning were combined to predict cytomegalovirus infection status. In a later analysis, previously published TCR beta repertoires from 550 to 700 donors were re-analyzed and high-resolution HLA genotyping was added so that TCR occurrence patterns could be studied. Rather than using new phenotypic data, the later analysis identified candidate immune exposures from TCR beta sequences and from how often those sequences occurred across donors. To decide whether each TCR beta V gene segment behaved as functional or pseudogenic, an earlier analysis of some 600 of the donors relied on high-throughput TCR beta sequencing. Donor age, sex, ethnicity and CMV serostatus were compiled alongside the repertoire data. Genome-wide SNP genotypes for about 65% of the 666 donors were used in a later genetic analysis, which treated that subset as a discovery cohort. All discovery cohort repertoires had been generated using a single sequencing platform. Class I and class II HLA loci were covered by the typing at four-digit resolution. The number of donors typed differed by locus, with about 629-630 for A, B, C, DRB1 and DQB1, 522 for DQA1, 606 for DPA1, and around 430 for DPB1. About 5 DR-DQ haplotypes were handled as single units for association and clustering, since linkage in the cohort was strong. Across under 500 genotyped donors of the cohort, an average of approximately 240,000 unique TCR beta nucleotide sequences per donor were sequenced, and roughly 18% of those sequences were non-productive. Overall study results and their limits: When HLA alleles, especially DR and DQ, strongly co-occurred, attributing TCR associations to individual alleles was difficult. Sequencing depth was assumed to be roughly uniform across donors in the presence/absence analyses, though that assumption may not hold. Correlated functional status among segregating V segments might be attributable to linkage disequilibrium, but an unknown experimental factor could not be ruled out. Immune exposure information for the cohort was limited to CMV serostatus. Three of the identified cytomegalovirus-associated TCR beta chains were confirmed in vitro to be specific for cytomegalovirus antigens. The study listed 150 to 200 TCR beta chains as associated with cytomegalovirus. Only TCR beta chains were sequenced in this cohort, and the absence of alpha or paired-chain data limited detectable features. In a later analysis, HLA-associated TCR beta chains showed more clonal expansion and lower generation probabilities than non-associated chains that were equally common. In a later analysis, several top co-occurrence clusters were reported to appear linked to parvovirus B19, influenza, CMV and Epstein-Barr virus. At a false discovery rate of 0.05, a later analysis linked around 15,000 TCR beta sequences to specific HLA alleles. According to a later analysis, most CMV-associated TCR beta chains appeared to be HLA-restricted, and the HLA associations seemed to be driven largely by CMV exposure. Most TCR sequences were seen in very few donors, while some public TCRs were found in many individuals. In an earlier analysis of more than 450 of the donors, most TCR beta V segments were observed in productive rearrangements about 87% or about 30% of the time, broadly matching IMGT annotations. Because counts were too low, about 15 rarely observed V segments, including chromosome 9 orphons, were left out of the earlier analysis of 587 of the donors. The classifier was reported to diagnose cytomegalovirus status with high specificity and sensitivity in both the original and validation cohorts. Compared with the roughly 710-donor mean, donors in an Asian-associated ancestry cluster had fewer N-insertions in productive TCRs, according to a later genetic analysis. A later genetic analysis associated a missense DCLRE1C variant with V-gene and J-gene trimming of TCR beta chains, and an independent cohort replicated the association. A cluster of highly shared sequence variants was judged likely to be a technical artifact of the sequencing pipeline. A further reported finding was that TCR beta sequences accurately predicted the HLA-A and HLA-B alleles for most subjects in the first cohort. HLA typing was unavailable for some donors at each locus, so association tests used only the typed subset. According to a later analysis, TCR association rates differed among HLA loci, with DRB1 alleles showing the most associated TCRs and HLA-C alleles showing the fewest. It was suggested by the authors that the approach could potentially be generalized to other disease states and immunological phenotypes.

Library generation was performed with the immunoSEQ multiplex PCR assay. For the multiplex PCR, a mixture combining 60 forward primers for TCR Vbeta segments and 13 reverse primers for TCR Jbeta segments was used. Amplification of the CDR3 region of rearranged TCR beta genes was performed with a multiplex PCR assay on genomic DNA. Amplified TCR beta libraries were sequenced as 87-base-pair reads on the Illumina HiSeq System. In the original analysis: A later analysis tallied around 82 million unique TCR beta chains across the approximately 670 repertoires, and about 12 million of those chains were shared by two or more donors. Raw reads were error-corrected and collapsed into unique sequences with a nearest-neighbor algorithm that merged closely related sequences to remove PCR and sequencing errors. To assign V, D and J gene segments, CDR3 sequences were aligned to IMGT reference sequences. Each retained sequence needed at least a six-nucleotide match to both a V gene segment and a J gene segment. Rearrangements were called productive when the CDR3 lacked stop codons and stayed in frame with V and J; all others were non-productive. CDR3 was defined by IMGT convention, running from the second conserved V-encoded cysteine to the conserved J-encoded phenylalanine. In an earlier analysis of 550 to 650 of the donors, sequences lacking an unambiguous match to a single V gene segment were excluded. In an earlier analysis of more than 500 of the donors, a V segment was called functional when productive rearrangements were above 56.7%, and segregating when the standard deviation between donors exceeded 5%. A statistical classification framework was developed to diagnose cytomegalovirus status using the catalog of TCR beta chain sequences. A later analysis assigned V and J genes by comparing TCR nucleotide sequences with IMGT/GENE-DB human TR gene sequences. In a later analysis, CDR3 sequences and most-parsimonious VDJ recombination scenarios were assigned using the TCRdist pipeline. A later analysis defined each TCR beta chain by its CDR3 amino acid sequence plus V-gene family, and excluded reads lacking a unique V-gene family. A later analysis removed several hundred highly shared, low-generation-probability nucleotide sequences to deal with suspected cross-contamination and a sequencing artifact. In a later analysis, a clonal expansion index for each public chain was calculated from normalized within-repertoire ranks of inferred template counts. Generation probabilities in a later analysis came from a VDJ recombination model fitted to out-of-frame rearrangements, and those results were checked against IGoR. Hypergeometric tests were used in a later analysis to score TCR-TCR, TCR-HLA and TCR-CMV co-occurrence, with a repertoire-size bias correction applied to the TCR pairs. In a later analysis, false discovery rates were estimated by permuting HLA or CMV assignments 20 times. In a later analysis, co-occurring TCRs were grouped with DBSCAN, and TCRdist sequence similarity was added when clustering was performed within HLA-allele-positive subsets. Co-occurrence clustering excluded repertoires with fewer than 30,000 or more than 120,000 public chains, plus five with anomalous nucleotide sharing. Entries here come from immuneACCESS through TCRdb and include only in-frame sequences with V and J called. Some clones fail to appear in such tables; in the studies checked, an unresolved V gene covers under half of the shortfall, and the cause of the remainder is unknown. V, J and clone size derive from that table, while D and trimming were established from the DNA sequence. This sample gives about 130,000 clones in total; 66% of them show up just once. 1.5% to 2% of the sample goes to the ten largest clones.

The cohort consisted of 666 healthy bone marrow donors. At the time of sampling, all cohort members were nominally healthy, though unrecorded immune exposures were likely present. CMV serostatus was positive for 250 to 300 and negative for about 50% of the roughly 700 cohort members, and was not recorded for this donor. A peripheral blood sample was provided by each donor, and peripheral blood mononuclear cells were used for TCR beta sequencing. Genomic DNA extraction from the blood cell samples was performed with the Qiagen DNeasy Blood Extraction Kit. Regarding this clone: Its binding antigen is unknown. Per-nucleotide qualities are absent, and no much larger clonotype sits a single base away.

The clonotype was recovered from a human donor in good health. Sequencing was carried out using PBMCs.

The sequence in DNA is TGTGCCAGCAGTTTGACTGAGAACTATGGCTACACCTTC. It specifies CASSLTENYGYTF. The chain is assembled from TRBV27 and TRBJ1-2; the D gene cannot be resolved reliably. Its CDR3 holds 13 amino acids, cysteine through phenylalanine. Solely the CDR3 DNA is kept, with 39 bases framed from the first base. The germline V gene (reference sequence) gives CDR1 as MNHEY and CDR2 as SMNVEV. At the junction V is shortened by 3 bases and J by 2 bases, with 7 bases in between.